This record covers a single T cell receptor (beta chain). Antigen specificity is unknown. Investigators isolated RNA and reverse transcribed it into cDNA to act as the sequencing template. Assay used: immunoSEQ multiplex PCR; TCRdb lists only in-frame clones, some missing. The data contain hundreds of thousands of clones, around two thirds of them singletons. The sample belongs to a study of CD8+ T cells in alopecia areata. General study findings and limits: Clonality exceeded that of normal scalp in lesional scalp, most notably in alopecia totalis/universalis.

Sequenced material: CD4+ T cells sorted from blood, taken at week 0. The sequence derives from a human donor with alopecia areata.

The CDR3 DNA reads TGTGCCAGCAGTAGGGGGCGCGCTAATGAAAAACTGTTTTTT. It yields the protein CASSRGRANEKLFF. The chain carries TRBV2 and TRBJ1-4; 7 nucleotides agree with TRBD1. Germline trimming cut 5 bases from V and 3 bases from J; bases unmatched to any gene: 3. The CDR3 sequence is 14 residues long. Per the germline V gene, CDR1 is SNHLY and CDR2 is FYNNEI.